This T cell receptor beta chain was captured by sequencing in a study of beta chain features in type 1 diabetes. Study observations and caveats: Although PCR might favor shorter templates, it would do so equally in patients and controls. Shortening that was moderate but significant affected the TCRB CDR3s of Type 1 diabetes patients in all four CD4+ subsets.

Blood was collected once per donor into heparin, averaging about 116 mL. Expressed TCRB transcripts were sequenced because the entire RNA isolate underwent reverse transcription. Libraries were prepared by immunoSEQ multiplex PCR; TCRdb keeps only in-frame clonotypes and omits some of them. The sample yields some 700,000 clones, roughly 12% seen once. V lost 3 bases, J lost 10 bases, and 21 bases lay in between. Germline V CDR1 and CDR2: GTSNPN, SVGIG (reference sequence). The CDR3 contains 14 residues. This clone was detected a few times. Antigen unknown. The chain recombines TRBV30 with TRBJ1-1, with D possibly being TRBD1 (5 bases). Sequencing input: naive CD4+ T cells from blood. The TCR originated in a man aged 18 to 30 with type 1 diabetes. CDR3 nucleotides: TGTGCCTGGAGCGACACTACTCCGGGACTGATAGCTTTCTTT. Translated, it gives CAWSDTTPGLIAFF.